These 21 T cell receptor beta chains came from one sample sequenced in a study of T cells in pancreatic ductal adenocarcinoma. The selected patients with pancreatic ductal adenocarcinoma had surgery but no neoadjuvant therapy. Sequencing was performed with immunoSEQ multiplex PCR; in TCRdb, only in-frame clones are kept and a portion is missing. The sample lists 4,500 to 5,000 clones, around 80% seen once, with 6.5% to 9% in the top ten. Input material: pancreatic tumor tissue. These receptors all stem from a human donor with pancreatic ductal adenocarcinoma. The donor label of this sample is uncertain.

This clone was detected only a few times. CDR3 bases: TGTGCCAGCAGCCCTGGACAGGGGGCCGTCTATGGCTACACCTTC. Amino acids: CASSPGQGAVYGYTF. This chain joins TRBV5-5 and TRBJ1-2; the match to TRBD1 covers 11 bases. V shed 4 bases, J shed 4 bases, and the junction held 6 bases outside the gene matches. CDR3 length: 15 residues. Per the germline V gene, CDR1 is SGHKS and CDR2 is YYEKEE (reference sequence).

This clone was observed a few times. J is TRBJ2-1 and V is TRBV10-3; D may be TRBD1 or TRBD2 (6 bases each). CDR3 length: 18 residues. Looked up from germline, CDR1 is ENHRY and CDR2 is SYGVKD. V dropped 0 bases and J dropped 0 bases, with 15 bases sitting between them. CDR3 sequence (DNA): TGTGCCATCAGTGAGTCGGGGGGCGGGTCCAGCTCCTACAATGAGCAGTTCTTC. Amino acid sequence: CAISESGGGSSSYNEQFF.

The rearrangement links TRBV28 to TRBJ1-5; 12 bases are shared with TRBD1. With V trimmed by 5 bases and J by 2 bases, 13 bases remained unmatched. CDR3 length: 19 amino acids. Germline CDR1 MDHEN, CDR2 SYDVKM. Here the CDR3 DNA reads TGTGCCAGCAGTCACCCGTCCGGGACAGGGGGCATCGGCAATCAGCCCCAGCATTTT. Protein: CASSHPSGTGGIGNQPQHF.

The chain couples TRBV18 to TRBJ2-6, with 8 bases fitting TRBD1. V dropped 4 bases and J dropped 2; count of bases not matched to a gene: 13. This CDR3 has 19 residues. Germline-derived CDR1 and CDR2 are KGHSH and LQKENI. The DNA of the CDR3 is TGTGCCAGCTCACTTCGGACAGGGCAGGAGACGACTGGGGCCAACGTCCTGACTTTC. It encodes CASSLRTGQETTGANVLTF. Filled out from reference TRBV18 and TRBJ2-6, the complete variable domain reads NAGVMQNPRHLVRRRGQEARLRCSPMKGHSHVYWYRQLPEEGLKFMVYLQKENIIDESGMPKERFSAEFPKEGPSILRIQQVVRGDSAAYFCASSLRTGQETTGANVLTFGAGSRLTVL.

The chain has TRBV2 and TRBJ2-1, with D perhaps matching TRBD2 (6 bases). Trimming pared 5 bases from V and 0 bases from J, leaving 14 bases between. Germline CDR1 is SNHLY and CDR2 is FYNNEI. The CDR3 extends over 16 amino acids. This chain's CDR3 is CASSPGLSSSYNEQFF. Here the CDR3 DNA reads TGTGCCAGCAGTCCGGGACTTTCGAGCTCCTACAATGAGCAGTTCTTC.

The chain recombines TRBV18 with TRBJ2-5, with D hard to call. The germline V gene has CDR1 KGHSH and CDR2 LQKENI. V was clipped by 3 bases and J by 2 bases, with 1 base between them. This CDR3 comprises 11 residues. In DNA form, the CDR3 reads TGTGCCAGCTCACCTCAAGAGACCCAGTACTTC. It is translated as CASSPQETQYF.

The genes are TRBV7-2 and TRBJ2-3; 11 nucleotides line up with TRBD2. CDR3 length equals 14 residues. CDR1 SGHTA and CDR2 FQGNSA come from the germline V gene. J lost 6 bases, V lost 1 base, and 0 bases had no gene match. The CDR3 spells CASSLGLAGDTQYF. In DNA, the CDR3 is TGTGCCAGCAGCTTAGGACTAGCGGGGGATACGCAGTATTTT.

The V call is TRBV6-6, the J call TRBJ1-2, with unresolved D. CDR3 length equals 13 residues. V was trimmed by 0 bases and J by 0 bases, leaving 2 bases between them. Germline CDR1 MNHNY, CDR2 SVGAGI (reference sequence). This CDR3 is CASSYSTNYGYTF. CDR3 sequence (DNA): TGTGCCAGCAGTTACTCAACTAACTATGGCTACACCTTC.

Relative to its sample, this clone is medium-sized. The rearrangement links TRBV19 to TRBJ1-1; no clear D. The CDR3 runs 15 residues. Germline-derived CDR1 and CDR2 are LNHDA and SQIVND (reference sequence). V was cut by 4 bases and J by 2 bases, with 14 bases left in between. The CDR3 reads CASSTIPDFNTEAFF. CDR3 nucleotides: TGTGCCAGTAGTACGATCCCGGACTTCAACACTGAAGCTTTCTTT.

The chain employs TRBV2 and TRBJ2-1; D gene ambiguous. The V end was cut by 2 bases, the J end by 5 bases, with 10 bases between. CDR1 and CDR2 (germline): SNHLY, FYNNEI. The CDR3 is 14 amino acids. CDR3 protein: CASSEQATHNEQFF. The DNA for the CDR3 is TGTGCCAGCAGTGAACAGGCCACCCACAATGAGCAGTTCTTC.

The chain uses TRBV5-1 and TRBJ2-1; TRBD1 aligns across 7 bases. The CDR3 length is 18 residues. Per germline, CDR1 SGHRS and CDR2 YFSETQ. The ends lost 0 bases at V and 4 bases at J; junction bases unmatched: 13. CDR3 region: CASSLAPGQSRGYNEQFF. Here the CDR3 DNA reads TGCGCCAGCAGCTTGGCTCCGGGACAGTCGAGGGGTTACAATGAGCAGTTCTTC.

J is TRBJ2-7 and V is TRBV9; D perhaps matches TRBD2 (6 bases). The CDR3 runs 15 residues. V shed 0 bases and J shed 1 base, with 11 bases lying between them. Germline values: CDR1 SGDLS, CDR2 YYNGEE. The CDR3 DNA reads as TGTGCCAGCAGCGTAGATGCCGGGGGATCCTACGAGCAGTACTTC. Its translation: CASSVDAGGSYEQYF.

The V and J genes are TRBV2 and TRBJ2-7; weak D call: TRBD1 (5 bases). CDR1 and CDR2 (germline): SNHLY, FYNNEI. The CDR3 is 12 amino acids. The V and J ends lost 6 bases and 7 bases respectively, with 13 bases between them. For the CDR3, the DNA is TGTGCCAGCAGCACACAGACAGAAGAGCAGTACTTC. This sequence encodes CASSTQTEEQYF.

J is TRBJ1-1 and V is TRBV19, with D possibly being TRBD1 (5 bases). The CDR3 covers 15 residues. In germline, CDR1 is LNHDA, CDR2 SQIVND (reference sequence). The V end lost 3 bases, the J end lost 0 bases, and 11 bases lay between the germline ends. CDR3 nucleotides: TGTGCCAGTAGTATTGAGATGGGGCTGAACACTGAAGCTTTCTTT. Protein product: CASSIEMGLNTEAFF. Based on the CDR3 plus reference TRBV19 and TRBJ1-1, the full variable domain is DGGITQSPKYLFRKEGQNVTLSCEQNLNHDAMYWYRQDPGQGLRLIYYSQIVNDFQKGDIAEGYSVSREKKESFPLTVTSAQKNPTAFYLCASSIEMGLNTEAFFGQGTRLTVV.

The J gene is TRBJ2-5, the V gene TRBV10-3; 12 positions match TRBD1. This CDR3 has 17 residues. Germline CDR1 and CDR2: ENHRY and SYGVKD. J gave up 4 bases and V 6 bases, and 12 bases lay outside the gene matches. CDR3 DNA sequence: TGTGCCATCAGGGGGACAGGGGGCCGTTCCCTAGGAGAGACCCAGTACTTC. Translation gives CAIRGTGGRSLGETQYF.

For the CDR3, the DNA is TGTGCCAGCAGCACACGACAGAATAATGAAAAACTGTTTTTT. Amino acids: CASSTRQNNEKLFF. The chain has TRBV7-9 and TRBJ1-4, with D possibly being TRBD1 (5 bases). This CDR3 has 14 residues. V was cut by 5 bases and J by 4 bases, with 11 bases left in between. CDR1 SEHNR and CDR2 FQNEAQ come from the germline V gene (reference sequence).

This chain uses TRBV30 with TRBJ2-7, with 8 bases that match TRBD1. V was pared by 1 base and J by 3 bases, with 8 bases of the junction left unmatched. Germline loops: CDR1 GTSNPN, CDR2 SVGIG (reference sequence). This CDR3 comprises 15 residues. CDR3: CAWSAPRTGIYEQYF. The CDR3 region has the DNA TGTGCCTGGAGTGCCCCTAGGACAGGGATCTACGAGCAGTACTTC.

The rearrangement links TRBV6-5 to TRBJ1-6; D gene unclear. Germline CDR1 reads MNHEY; CDR2 reads SVGAGI. The V end lost 5 bases, the J end lost 7 bases, and 12 bases lay between the germline ends. The CDR3 totals 14 residues. CDR3 residues: CASSERVVNSPLHF. In DNA, the CDR3 is TGTGCCAGCAGTGAAAGGGTGGTGAATTCACCCCTCCACTTT.

J is TRBJ2-7 and V is TRBV4-3; 12 nucleotides agree with TRBD1. Germline V gene data show CDR1 as LGHNA and CDR2 as YSLEER. The CDR3 length is 18 residues. V shed 1 base and J 5 bases; nucleotides not matched to a gene: 12. CDR3 region: CASSQAGFGTGGGNEQYF. DNA for the CDR3: TGCGCCAGCAGCCAAGCTGGTTTTGGGACAGGGGGCGGCAACGAGCAGTACTTC.

The sample holds a few counts of this clone. This sequence joins TRBV5-6 and TRBJ1-2, with 9 bases that match TRBD1. The V segment lost 4 bases and the J segment 5 bases; nucleotides outside the gene matches: 15. From germline, CDR1 is SGHDT and CDR2 YYEEEE. This CDR3 is 17 amino acids long. The CDR3 sequence: CASSIDRDRATRYGYTF. The CDR3 DNA is TGTGCCAGCAGCATAGACCGGGACAGGGCTACAAGGTATGGCTACACCTTC.

This clone was detected a few times. The gene calls are TRBV6-5 and TRBJ1-5; D gene unclear. CDR3 size: 13 residues. Trimming shortened V by 2 bases and J by 7 bases, and 9 bases separated the two germline ends. Germline CDR1 reads MNHEY; CDR2 reads SVGAGI. CDR3: CASSYGFRQPQHF. In DNA form, the CDR3 reads TGTGCCAGCAGTTACGGGTTCCGGCAGCCCCAGCATTTT.